This T cell receptor beta chain was captured by sequencing in a study of shared clonotypes between healthy human individuals. Overall study context: There were three CD4 naive, three CD4 memory, two CD8 naive and one CD8 memory plates per donor.

Overall study results and limits: Blood was the only sampled material, and tissue repertoires likely differ. Richness estimates generally favored naive over memory subsets.

J lost 4 bases, V lost 2 bases, and 10 bases had no gene match. The CDR3 is made up of 17 amino acids. The V gene's germline CDR1 is MGHRA and CDR2 YSYEKL. CD8 cells classed as naive were CD45RO-negative and positively selected for CCR7, excluding terminally differentiated effector memory CD45RA+ cells. Assay: immunoSEQ multiplex PCR; the TCRdb copy retains only in-frame clones and omits some. Seen here are some 1,900,000 clones, about 94% observed once, and the top ten hold 1.2%. As regards this clone: Its antigen is as yet unknown.

This receptor was identified in a man between 18 and 29 years old in good health. The sample comprised naive CD8+ T cells sorted from blood. The genes are TRBV4-1 and TRBJ2-1; 8 bases line up with TRBD2. CDR3 DNA: TGCGCCAGCAGCCAACGCCTCCGCGGGGGGCCTTACAATGAGCAGTTCTTC. Protein sequence: CASSQRLRGGPYNEQFF.